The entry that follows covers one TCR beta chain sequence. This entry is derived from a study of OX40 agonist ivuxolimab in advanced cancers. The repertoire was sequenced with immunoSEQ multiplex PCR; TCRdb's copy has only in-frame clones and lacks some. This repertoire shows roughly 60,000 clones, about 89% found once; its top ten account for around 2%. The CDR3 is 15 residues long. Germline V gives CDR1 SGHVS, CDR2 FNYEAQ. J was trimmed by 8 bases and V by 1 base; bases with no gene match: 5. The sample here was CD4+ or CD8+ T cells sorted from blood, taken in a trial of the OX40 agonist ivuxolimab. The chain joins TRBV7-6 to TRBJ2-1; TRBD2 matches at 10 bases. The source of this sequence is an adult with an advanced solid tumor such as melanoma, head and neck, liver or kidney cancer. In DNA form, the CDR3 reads TGTGCCAGCAGCTTAGGACCTAGCGGGAGCTATGAGCAGTTCTTC. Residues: CASSLGPSGSYEQFF. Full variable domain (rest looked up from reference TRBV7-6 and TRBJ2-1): GAGVSQSPRYKVTKRGQDVALRCDPISGHVSLYWYRQALGQGPEFLTYFNYEAQQDKSGLPNDRFSAERPEGSISTLTIQRTEQRDSAMYRCASSLGPSGSYEQFFGPGTRLTVL.